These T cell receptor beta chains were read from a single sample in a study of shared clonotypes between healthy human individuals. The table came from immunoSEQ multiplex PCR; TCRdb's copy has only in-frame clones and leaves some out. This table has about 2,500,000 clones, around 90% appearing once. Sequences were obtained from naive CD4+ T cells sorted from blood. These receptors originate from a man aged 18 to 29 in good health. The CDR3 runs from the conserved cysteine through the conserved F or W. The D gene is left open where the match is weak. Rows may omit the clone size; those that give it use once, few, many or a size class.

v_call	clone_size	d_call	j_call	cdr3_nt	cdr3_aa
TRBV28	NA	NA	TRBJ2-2	TGTGCCAGCAGAACCGGGGGCACCACCGGGGAGCTGTTTTTT	CASRTGGTTGELFF
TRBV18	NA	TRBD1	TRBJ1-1	TGTGCCAGCTCACCCCCGGGGACAGTTGAAGCTTTCTTT	CASSPPGTVEAFF
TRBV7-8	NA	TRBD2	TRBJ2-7	TGTGCCAGCAGAGCGGGGGACTCCTACGAGCAGTACTTC	CASRAGDSYEQYF
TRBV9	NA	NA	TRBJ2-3	TGTGCCAGCAGCGCGAACAGGGAGGCAGATACGCAGTATTTT	CASSANREADTQYF
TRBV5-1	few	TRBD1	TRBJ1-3	TGCGCCAGCAGCTCGGACAGGGCTGGACACACCATATATTTT	CASSSDRAGHTIYF
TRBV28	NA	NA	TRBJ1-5	TGTGCCAGCAGTTTAGTGGAGGCCGGGATCCAGCATTTT	CASSLVEAGIQHF
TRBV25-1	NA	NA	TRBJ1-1	TGTGCCAGCGAGAGGAGGGGGGGGAACACTGAAGCTTTCTTT	CASERRGGNTEAFF
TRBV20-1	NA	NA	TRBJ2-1	TGCAGTGCTAGAGGAAAGTTCTTC	CSARGKFF
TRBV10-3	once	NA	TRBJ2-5	TGTGCCATCAGTGAGTCAGCAGGGAGTGGAGAGACCCAGTACTTC	CAISESAGSGETQYF
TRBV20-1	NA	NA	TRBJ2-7	TGCAGTGCCACGCCGGGGGTGGTGCAGTACTTC	CSATPGVVQYF
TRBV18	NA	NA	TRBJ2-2	TGTGCCAGCTCACTCTTTTTTAGGACAAATTCTTTCGCGAACACCGGGGAGCTGTTTTTT	CASSLFFRTNSFANTGELFF
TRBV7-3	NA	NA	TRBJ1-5	TGTGCCAGCAGCCGAAATAATGGAAGGGATTGGGGTTACAGCAATCAGCCCCAGCATTTT	CASSRNNGRDWGYSNQPQHF
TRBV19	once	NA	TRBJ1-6	TGTGCCAGTAGTATAGGCATGACAGTTGGAAATTCACCCCTCCACTTT	CASSIGMTVGNSPLHF
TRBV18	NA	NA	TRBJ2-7	TGTGCCAGCTCACGCGGACAGATCAACGAGCAGTACTTC	CASSRGQINEQYF
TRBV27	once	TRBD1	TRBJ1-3	TGTGCCAGTAGGGACAGTGATCACTCTGGAAACACCATATATTTT	CASRDSDHSGNTIYF
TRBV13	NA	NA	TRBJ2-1	TGTGCCAGCAGCTCATTGACTAACTACAATGAGCAGTTCTTC	CASSSLTNYNEQFF
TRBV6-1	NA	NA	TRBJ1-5	TGTGCCAGCAGGGCAACCAGAGCGGATCAGCCCCAGCATTTT	CASRATRADQPQHF
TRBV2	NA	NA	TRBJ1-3	TGTGCCAGCATTCTTCCCCTCTCTGGAAACACCATATATTTT	CASILPLSGNTIYF
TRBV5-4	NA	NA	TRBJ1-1	TGTGCCAGCAGCTTGTATAACACTGAAGCTTTCTTT	CASSLYNTEAFF
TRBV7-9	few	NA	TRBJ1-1	TGTGCCAGCAGCTTCCCCTTTGCTGAAGCTTTCTTT	CASSFPFAEAFF
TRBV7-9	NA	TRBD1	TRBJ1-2	TGTGCCAGCAGCCGAATCTGGACAGGGGGCGAGGATGGCTACACCTTC	CASSRIWTGGEDGYTF
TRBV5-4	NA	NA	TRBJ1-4	TGTGCCAGCAGCCTACCGGACGGAACCGAAAAACTGTTTTTT	CASSLPDGTEKLFF
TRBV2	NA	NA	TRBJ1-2	TGTGCCAGCAGTGCAGGGGTATACTATGGCTACACCTTC	CASSAGVYYGYTF
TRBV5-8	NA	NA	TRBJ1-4	TGTGCCAGCAGCTTGGAACGGCCCAGCCCGAACGAAAAACTGTTTTTT	CASSLERPSPNEKLFF
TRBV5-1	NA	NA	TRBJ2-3	TGCGCCAGCAGCCAGCCTACAGGAGATACGCAGTATTTT	CASSQPTGDTQYF
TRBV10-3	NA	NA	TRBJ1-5	TGTGCCATCAGTGAGTCGTCCCATCAGCCCCAGCATTTT	CAISESSHQPQHF
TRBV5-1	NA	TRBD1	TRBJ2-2	TGCGCCAGCAGCTTGGGTCAGGGGGCCGGGGAGCTGTTTTTT	CASSLGQGAGELFF
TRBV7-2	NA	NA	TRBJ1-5	TGTGCCAGCAGCTTAGGAGGGTATGGGGGACCCCAGCATTTT	CASSLGGYGGPQHF
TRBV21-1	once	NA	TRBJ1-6	TGTGCCAGCAGCAACAGTAATTCACCCCTCCACTTT	CASSNSNSPLHF
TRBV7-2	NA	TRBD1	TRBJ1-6	TGTGCCAGCAGCCCTGCGACAGGGGTGAATTCACCCCTCCACTTT	CASSPATGVNSPLHF
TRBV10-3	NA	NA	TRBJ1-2	TGTGCCATCCCGGACGTGGCAGGAGGGTATGGCTACACCTTC	CAIPDVAGGYGYTF
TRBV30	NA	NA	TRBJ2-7	TGTGCCTGGAGGGGGGATAGCGACGAGCAGTACTTC	CAWRGDSDEQYF
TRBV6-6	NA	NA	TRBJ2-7	TGTGCCAGCAGCCGAGGGGGTTACGAGCAGTACTTC	CASSRGGYEQYF
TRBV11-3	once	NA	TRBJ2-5	TGTGCCAGCAGTCCCGGACATACGCCGACACAAGAGACCCAGTACTTC	CASSPGHTPTQETQYF
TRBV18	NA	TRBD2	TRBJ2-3	TGTGCCAGCTCCCGACTAGCGGGGGCAGATACGCAGTATTTT	CASSRLAGADTQYF
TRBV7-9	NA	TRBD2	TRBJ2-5	TGTGCCAGCAGCCTTGGACTAGGGAGGGCCCAGTACTTC	CASSLGLGRAQYF
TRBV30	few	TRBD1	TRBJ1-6	TGTGCCTGGAGTAAGGAAGGGGGCCACAATTCACCCCTCCACTTT	CAWSKEGGHNSPLHF
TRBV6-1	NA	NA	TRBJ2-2	TGTGCCAGCAGTGATGCAGGGCGGGTTGCCGGGGAGCTGTTTTTT	CASSDAGRVAGELFF
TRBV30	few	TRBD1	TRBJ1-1	TGTGCCTGGAGAGGGACAGTCACTGAAGCTTTCTTT	CAWRGTVTEAFF
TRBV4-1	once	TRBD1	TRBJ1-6	TGCGCCAGCAGCCAAGATCAGTGGACAGGTTCACCCCTCCACTTT	CASSQDQWTGSPLHF
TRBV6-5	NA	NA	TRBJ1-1	TGTGCCAGCACCAGGACCACCGAAGCTTTCTTT	CASTRTTEAFF
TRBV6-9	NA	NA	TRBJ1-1	TGTGCCAGCAGTTATACGAGACATCTATGGTTTGTCTGGGCTTTCTTT	CASSYTRHLWFVWAFF
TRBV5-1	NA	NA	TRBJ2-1	TGCGCCAGCAGCTTGGCAGGGACGGGGCAGTTCTTC	CASSLAGTGQFF
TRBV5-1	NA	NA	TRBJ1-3	TGCGCCAGCAGCTTGGAAGGGGCCTCTGGAAACACCATATATTTT	CASSLEGASGNTIYF
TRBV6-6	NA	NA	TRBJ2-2	TGTGCCAGCACTATGGGGAGGCGGGCCGGGGAGCTGTTTTTT	CASTMGRRAGELFF